The present T cell receptor (beta chain) was sequenced within a study of Graves' ophthalmopathy and Graves' hyperthyroidism. Germline-derived CDR1 and CDR2 are LGHDT and YNNKEL (reference sequence). There are 12 residues in the CDR3. Unmatched junction bases numbered 2, after V lost 3 bases and J lost 13 bases. The study's findings and limits: Blood samples also showed most expanded thyroid clonotypes exceeding 0.001 frequency. Stable hyperthyroidism and ophthalmopathy were told apart by a 13-signature model, which achieved almost 90% sensitivity and approximately 82% specificity.

The authors isolated PBMCs from around 10 ml of fresh peripheral blood. The authors amplified TCR beta CDR3 regions, and they did so from RNA transcripts for repertoire sequencing. The workflow started with a first-round RT-PCR run with HTBI primers and then moved on to a second-round multiplex PCR. TCRdb reprocessed the multiplex PCR reads with MiXCR, giving one entry per CDR3 protein. The sample gives almost 750,000 distinct CDR3 sequences, 40% of which show up once; about 40% is in the top ten. In this sample, this clonotype turned up many times. No antigen is known for it. Sequenced sample: peripheral blood. The genes are TRBV3-1 and TRBJ2-6; 8 bases agree with TRBD1. The receptor's source is an adult man with Graves' ophthalmopathy. CDR3 loop: CASSHRGQVLTF. CDR3 sequence (DNA): TGTGCCAGCAGCCACAGGGGGCAAGTCCTGACTTTC. Full variable domain (missing parts from reference TRBV3-1 and TRBJ2-6): DTAVSQTPKYLVTQMGNDKSIKCEQNLGHDTMYWYKQDSKKFLKIMFSYNNKELIINETVPNRFSPKSPDKAHLNLHINSLELGDSAVYFCASSHRGQVLTFGAGSRLTVL.